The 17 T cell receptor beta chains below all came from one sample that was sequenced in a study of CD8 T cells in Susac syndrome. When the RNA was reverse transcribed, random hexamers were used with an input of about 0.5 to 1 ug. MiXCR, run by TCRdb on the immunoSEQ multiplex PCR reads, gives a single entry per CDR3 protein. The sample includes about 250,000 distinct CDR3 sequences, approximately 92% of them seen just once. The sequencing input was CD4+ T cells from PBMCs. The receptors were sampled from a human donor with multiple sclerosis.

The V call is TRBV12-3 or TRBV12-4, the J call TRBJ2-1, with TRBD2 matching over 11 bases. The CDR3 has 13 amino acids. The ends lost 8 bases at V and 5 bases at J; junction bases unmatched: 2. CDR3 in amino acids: CASLAGGDNEQFF. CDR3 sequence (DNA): TGTGCCAGCCTAGCGGGGGGCGACAATGAGCAGTTCTTC.

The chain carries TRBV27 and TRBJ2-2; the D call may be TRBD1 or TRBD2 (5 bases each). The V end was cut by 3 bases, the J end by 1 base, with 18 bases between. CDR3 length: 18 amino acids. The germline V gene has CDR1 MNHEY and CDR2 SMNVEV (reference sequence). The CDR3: CASSLRGASVWNTGELFF. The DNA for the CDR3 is TGTGCCAGCAGTTTGAGGGGCGCCTCGGTATGGAACACCGGGGAGCTGTTTTTT.

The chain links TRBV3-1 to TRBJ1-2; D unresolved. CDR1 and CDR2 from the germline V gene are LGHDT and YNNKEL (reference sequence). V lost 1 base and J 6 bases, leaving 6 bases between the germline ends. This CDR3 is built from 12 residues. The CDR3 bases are TGTGCCAGCAGCCAAGTTTCCGATGGCTACACCTTC. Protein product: CASSQVSDGYTF.

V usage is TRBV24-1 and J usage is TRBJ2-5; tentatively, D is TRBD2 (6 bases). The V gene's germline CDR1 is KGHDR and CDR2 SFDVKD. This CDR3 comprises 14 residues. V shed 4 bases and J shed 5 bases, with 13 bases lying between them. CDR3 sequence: CATSEEGFMETQYF. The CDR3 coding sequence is TGTGCCACCAGTGAGGAGGGGTTTATGGAGACCCAGTACTTC.

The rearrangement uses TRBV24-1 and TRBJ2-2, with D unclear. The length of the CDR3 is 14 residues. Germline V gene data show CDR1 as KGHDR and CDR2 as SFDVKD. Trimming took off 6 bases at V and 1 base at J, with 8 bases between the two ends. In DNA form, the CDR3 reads TGTGCCACCAGTTCGCGCCTGAACACCGGGGAGCTGTTTTTT. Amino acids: CATSSRLNTGELFF.

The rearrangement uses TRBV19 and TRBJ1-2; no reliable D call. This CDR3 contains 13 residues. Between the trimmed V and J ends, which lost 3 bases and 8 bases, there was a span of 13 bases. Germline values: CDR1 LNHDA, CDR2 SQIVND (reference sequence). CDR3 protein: CASSINKVGGYTF. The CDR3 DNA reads TGTGCCAGTAGTATCAACAAGGTCGGCGGCTACACCTTC. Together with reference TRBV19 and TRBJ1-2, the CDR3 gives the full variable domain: DGGITQSPKYLFRKEGQNVTLSCEQNLNHDAMYWYRQDPGQGLRLIYYSQIVNDFQKGDIAEGYSVSREKKESFPLTVTSAQKNPTAFYLCASSINKVGGYTFGSGTRLTVV.

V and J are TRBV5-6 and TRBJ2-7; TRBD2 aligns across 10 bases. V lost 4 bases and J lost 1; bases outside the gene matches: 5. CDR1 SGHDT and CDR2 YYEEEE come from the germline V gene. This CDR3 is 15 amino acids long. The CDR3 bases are TGTGCCAGCAGCAAGGGACTAGCGAGATCCTACGAGCAGTACGTC. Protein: CASSKGLARSYEQYV.

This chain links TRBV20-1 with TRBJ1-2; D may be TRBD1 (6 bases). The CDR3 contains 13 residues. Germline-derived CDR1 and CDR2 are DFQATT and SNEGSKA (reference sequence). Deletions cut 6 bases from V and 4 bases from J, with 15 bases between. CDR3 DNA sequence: TGCAGTGCCCCCCTGGACAGCCTCTATGGCTACACCTTC. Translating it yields CSAPLDSLYGYTF.

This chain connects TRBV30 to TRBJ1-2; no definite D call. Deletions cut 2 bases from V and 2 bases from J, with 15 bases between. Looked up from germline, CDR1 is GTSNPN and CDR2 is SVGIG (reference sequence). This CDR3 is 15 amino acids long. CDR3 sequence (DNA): TGTGCCTGGAGTCATTTGAGGTTTTCGAACTATGGCTACACCTTC. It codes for CAWSHLRFSNYGYTF.

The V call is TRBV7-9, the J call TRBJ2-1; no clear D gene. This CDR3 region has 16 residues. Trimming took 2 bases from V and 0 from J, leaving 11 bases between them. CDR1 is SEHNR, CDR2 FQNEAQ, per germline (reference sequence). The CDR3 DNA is TGTGCCAGCAGCTTACTGGGTGCGAGCTCCTACAATGAGCAGTTCTTC. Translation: CASSLLGASSYNEQFF.

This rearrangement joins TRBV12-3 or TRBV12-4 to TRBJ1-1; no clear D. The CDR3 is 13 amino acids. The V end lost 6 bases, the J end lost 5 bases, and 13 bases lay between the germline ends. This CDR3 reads CASSPTRATEAFF. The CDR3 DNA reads TGTGCCAGCAGCCCAACTAGGGCGACTGAAGCTTTCTTT.

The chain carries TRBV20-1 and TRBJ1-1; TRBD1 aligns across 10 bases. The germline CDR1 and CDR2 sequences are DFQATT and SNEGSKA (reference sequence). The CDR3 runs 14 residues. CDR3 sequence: CRLGQGRMNTEAFF. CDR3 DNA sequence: TGCAGGTTGGGACAGGGGCGTATGAACACTGAAGCTTTCTTT.

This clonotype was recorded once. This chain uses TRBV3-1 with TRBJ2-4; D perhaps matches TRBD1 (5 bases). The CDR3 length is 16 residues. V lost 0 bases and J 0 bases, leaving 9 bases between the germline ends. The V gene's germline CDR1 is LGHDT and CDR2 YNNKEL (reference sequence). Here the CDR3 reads CASSQDSTVAKNIQYF. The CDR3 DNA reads TGTGCCAGCAGCCAAGACTCGACAGTAGCCAAAAACATTCAGTACTTC.

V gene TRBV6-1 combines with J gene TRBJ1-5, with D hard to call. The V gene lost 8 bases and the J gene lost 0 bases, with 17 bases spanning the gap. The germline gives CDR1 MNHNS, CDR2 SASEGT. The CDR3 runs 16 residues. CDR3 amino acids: CASLGLNRNSNQPQHF. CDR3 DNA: TGTGCCAGCCTTGGACTAAATCGAAATAGCAATCAGCCCCAGCATTTT.

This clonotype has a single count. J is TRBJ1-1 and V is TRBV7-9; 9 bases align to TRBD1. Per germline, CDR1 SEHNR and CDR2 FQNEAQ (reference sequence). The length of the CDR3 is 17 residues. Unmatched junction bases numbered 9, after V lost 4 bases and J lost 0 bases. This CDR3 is CASSSERTGGLNTEAFF. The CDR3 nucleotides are TGTGCCAGCAGCTCAGAGCGCACAGGGGGCTTGAACACTGAAGCTTTCTTT.

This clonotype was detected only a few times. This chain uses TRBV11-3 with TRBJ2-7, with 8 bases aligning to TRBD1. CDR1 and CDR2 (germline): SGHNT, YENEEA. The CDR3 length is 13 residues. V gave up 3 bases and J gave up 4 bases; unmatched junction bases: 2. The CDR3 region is CASSFDRGYEQYF. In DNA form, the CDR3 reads TGTGCCAGCAGCTTTGACAGGGGTTACGAGCAGTACTTC.

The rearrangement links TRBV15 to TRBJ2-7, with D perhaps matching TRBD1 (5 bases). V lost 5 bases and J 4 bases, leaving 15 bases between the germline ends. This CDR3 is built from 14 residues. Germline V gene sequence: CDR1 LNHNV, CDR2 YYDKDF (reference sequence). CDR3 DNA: TGTGCCACCAGCGGCCCTATGGGGCGGTACGAGCAGTACGTC. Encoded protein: CATSGPMGRYEQYV.